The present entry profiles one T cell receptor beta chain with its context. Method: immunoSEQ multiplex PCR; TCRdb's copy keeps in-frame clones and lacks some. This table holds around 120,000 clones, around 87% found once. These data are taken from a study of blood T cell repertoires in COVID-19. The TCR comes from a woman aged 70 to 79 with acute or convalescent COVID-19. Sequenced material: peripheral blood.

For the CDR3, the DNA is TGTGCCAGCAGTGCTAGCGGGGGGGCTTGGAATGAGCAGTTCTTC. It specifies CASSASGGAWNEQFF. The chain employs TRBV6-4 and TRBJ2-1; 12 bases line up with TRBD2. Germline trimming cut 4 bases from V and 7 bases from J; bases unmatched to any gene: 5. The CDR3 consists of 15 residues. Germline CDR1 MRHNA, CDR2 SNTAGT.